This is a list of T cell receptor beta chains from one sample in a study of early T cells in non-severe SARS-CoV-2 infection. From the 5' RACE reads, TCRdb called clonotypes with MiXCR, one entry per CDR3 protein. The repertoire holds 55,000 to 85,000 distinct CDR3 sequences, with roughly 12% as singletons. The source material was whole blood. Receptor source: an adult who was a healthcare worker with PCR-confirmed SARS-CoV-2 infection or an uninfected control (not recorded which). The CDR3 runs from the conserved cysteine through the conserved F or W. D genes are given only for firm matches.

D gene	V gene	CDR3 length	J gene	CDR3 protein
NA	TRBV29-1	13	TRBJ1-1	CSVMGGSNTEAFF
NA	TRBV28	14	TRBJ1-2	CASSSTVSNYGYTF
NA	TRBV20-1	13	TRBJ2-4	CSARDRGHPRRYF
TRBD1	TRBV19	16	TRBJ1-5	CASSSLGTGVNQPQHF
NA	TRBV15	13	TRBJ2-7	CATSRDNAYEQYF
TRBD1	TRBV7-9	15	TRBJ1-1	CASSPGDRGGTEAFF
NA	TRBV2	13	TRBJ1-2	CASTAAESYGYTF
TRBD2	TRBV30	15	TRBJ2-5	CAHRPPSGREVAQYF
NA	TRBV28	11	TRBJ1-1	CASRDYTEAFF
NA	TRBV30	16	TRBJ2-3	CAWSSLEGRNTDTQYF
NA	TRBV5-1	14	TRBJ2-7	CASRRLGASDEQYF
TRBD1	TRBV24-1	13	TRBJ2-7	CATSLGQYYEQYF
NA	TRBV30	13	TRBJ1-5	CAWSREGNQPQHF
TRBD1	TRBV2	13	TRBJ1-4	CASTGGGAEKLFF
NA	TRBV20-1	17	TRBJ2-4	CSATHGYTGLAKNIQYF
NA	TRBV19	14	TRBJ1-2	CASSIGVPNYGYTF
NA	TRBV7-9	12	TRBJ2-5	CASRKGEETQYF
NA	TRBV7-2	16	TRBJ2-7	CASSLDWASVPDEQYF